This entry is about one T cell receptor beta chain. This sample was taken from a study of blood T cell repertoires in COVID-19. Trimming left V 8 bases short and J 8 bases short, with 22 bases between. Looked up from germline, CDR1 is SNHLY and CDR2 is FYNNEI. This CDR3 has 15 residues. Clones were read by immunoSEQ multiplex PCR, and TCRdb kept only the in-frame ones, dropping some. The sample records 200,000 or so clones, about 86% being singletons. Cohort assignment relied on participant-reported clinical history. Resolution of symptoms, clearance, or two negative PCRs was present in recovered Cohort 3 donors.

The TCR comes from a man in his forties who had recovered from COVID-19. The source material was PBMCs or T cells enriched from blood (not recorded which). The chain joins TRBV2 to TRBJ2-1, with D maybe TRBD1 (6 bases). The CDR3 here is CASADRDKAWDEQFF. As DNA, the CDR3 is TGTGCCAGCGCGGACCGGGACAAGGCCTGGGATGAGCAGTTCTTC.